The sequence of this TCR beta chain was determined in a study of T cells in localized non-small cell lung cancer. Produced via immunoSEQ multiplex PCR; TCRdb's table is partial and in-frame only. The table lists some 24,000 clones, approximately 84% of them singletons. Trimming shortened V by 0 bases and J by 2 bases, and 9 bases separated the two germline ends. CDR1 and CDR2 (germline): SGHTS, YDEGEE. This CDR3 comprises 15 residues. The chain combines TRBV5-8 with TRBJ2-1; tentatively, D is TRBD1 or TRBD2 (5 bases each). This receptor was taken from a male donor aged 60 or older with stage II squamous cell lung carcinoma. The material sequenced was peripheral blood, taken before any cancer treatment. Written as DNA, the CDR3 is TGTGCCAGCAGCTTGGAAGGGACCCCCTACAATGAGCAGTTCTTC. This translates into CASSLEGTPYNEQFF. Looking up the rest from reference TRBV5-8 and TRBJ2-1 gives the full variable domain: EAGVTQSPTHLIKTRGQQATLRCSPISGHTSVYWYQQALGLGLQFLLWYDEGEERNRGNFPPRFSGRQFPNYSSELNVNALELEDSALYLCASSLEGTPYNEQFFGPGTRLTVL.